This T cell receptor (beta chain) was retrieved from a study of cytomegalovirus exposure and HLA in healthy donors. This clone was seen a handful of times. Primers for the PCR totalled 60 Vbeta and 13 Jbeta. Clones were sequenced by immunoSEQ multiplex PCR, and TCRdb holds only the in-frame ones, with some missing. Of some 120,000 clones in the sample, 82% are singletons; the top ten hold roughly 12%. Sequencing was performed on PBMCs. This receptor was identified in a male donor in good health and CMV-seropositive.

The CDR3 reads CASSQTGEFQPQHF. CDR3 in DNA: TGTGCCAGCAGCCAGACAGGGGAATTTCAGCCCCAGCATTTT. The V gene is TRBV2, the J gene TRBJ1-5; TRBD1 agrees at 8 bases. The CDR3 has 14 residues. V shed 6 bases and J 6 bases; nucleotides not matched to a gene: 7. CDR1 SNHLY and CDR2 FYNNEI come from the germline V gene.